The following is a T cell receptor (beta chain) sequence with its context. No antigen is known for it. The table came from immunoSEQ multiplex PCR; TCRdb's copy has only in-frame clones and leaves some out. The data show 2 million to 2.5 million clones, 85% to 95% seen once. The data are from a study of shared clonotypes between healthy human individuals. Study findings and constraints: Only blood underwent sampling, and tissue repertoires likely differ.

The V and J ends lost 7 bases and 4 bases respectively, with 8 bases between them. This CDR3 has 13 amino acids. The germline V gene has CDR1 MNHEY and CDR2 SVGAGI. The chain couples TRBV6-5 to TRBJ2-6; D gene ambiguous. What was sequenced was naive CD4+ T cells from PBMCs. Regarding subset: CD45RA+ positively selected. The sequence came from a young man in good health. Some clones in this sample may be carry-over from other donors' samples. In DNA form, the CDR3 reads TGTGCCAGCAATTCTCCGGGGGCCAACGTCCTGACTTTC. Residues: CASNSPGANVLTF.